This T cell receptor beta chain emerged from a study of a mutant IDH1 vaccine in newly diagnosed glioma. Study context: Initiation of the vaccine course occurred 4-6 weeks after radiotherapy alone, or alongside temozolomide cycles. At week 47 came visit V13, while visit V12 had come at week 35.

Germline values: CDR1 MGHRA, CDR2 YSYEKL. The CDR3 is made up of 16 amino acids. The ends lost 0 bases at V and 9 bases at J; junction bases unmatched: 4. TCRdb's table, derived via immunoSEQ multiplex PCR, lists solely in-frame clones and lacks some. The table lists more than 55,000 clones, approximately 80% of them singletons. This sample's time point: week 35, safety follow-up. The study gave 300 ug of mutant IDH1 20-mer peptide per vaccine dose, with topical imiquimod. Each of the donors came in with new WHO grade 3 or 4 astrocytomas that were IDH1-mutant and ATRX-lost. As regards this clone: Its specificity is unknown.

The sequence derives from a man aged 25 to 45 with glioma. J is TRBJ2-1 and V is TRBV4-1; TRBD2 aligns across 14 bases. The sequenced sample was PBMCs, obtained from a glioma patient whose treatment included an IDH1 peptide vaccine. DNA of the CDR3: TGCGCCAGCAGCCAAGATCGACTAGCGGGAGGGGGTGAGCAGTTCTTC. This codes for CASSQDRLAGGGEQFF.